The rows below give T cell receptor beta chains drawn from one sample of a study of regulatory T cells in long-lasting Graves disease. From the multiplex PCR reads, TCRdb called clonotypes with MiXCR, one entry per CDR3 protein. The sample lists a few hundred thousand distinct CDR3 sequences; over 15% were seen once. The sample also formed part of further work on T cells in Graves' hyperthyroidism and ophthalmopathy.

The input for sequencing was peripheral blood mononuclear cells (PBMCs), taken at new diagnosis, from a patient treated with antithyroid drugs. These receptors came from a woman younger than 30 with Graves disease. CDR3s include the opening cysteine and the closing phenylalanine or tryptophan. The D gene is left open where the match is weak. Clone size is shown for a subset of rows, as once, few, many or a class of expanded clone.

clone size,J gene,D gene,CDR3 length,V gene,CDR3 protein,CDR3 DNA
many,TRBJ2-7,TRBD1,12,TRBV18,CASQGTVYEQYF,TGTGCCAGCCAAGGGACAGTCTACGAGCAGTACTTC
many,TRBJ2-1,TRBD2,15,TRBV7-8,CASSLVAGLNNEQFF,TGTGCCAGCAGCTTAGTAGCGGGACTCAACAATGAGCAGTTCTTC
.,TRBJ2-1,.,15,TRBV10-3,CAISEVGRNRGEQFF,TGTGCCATCAGTGAGGTGGGGCGTAATCGGGGTGAGCAGTTCTTC
many,TRBJ2-1,.,16,TRBV20-1,CSAREISSGSSNEQFF,TGCAGTGCTAGAGAGATTTCCAGCGGAAGCTCCAATGAGCAGTTCTTC
.,TRBJ2-1,.,13,TRBV19,CASSMVREDEQFF,TGTGCCAGTAGTATGGTGCGGGAAGATGAGCAGTTCTTC
many,TRBJ2-7,.,14,TRBV28,CASSFPQDSYEQYF,TGTGCCAGCAGTTTCCCCCAGGACTCCTACGAGCAGTACTTC
.,TRBJ1-1,.,16,TRBV11-2,CASSLGGVHMNTEAFF,TGTGCCAGCAGCTTAGGTGGGGTACACATGAACACTGAAGCTTTCTTT
many,TRBJ2-1,.,16,TRBV11-2,CASSLTLAEMNNEQFF,TGTGCCAGCAGCCTGACTTTAGCGGAGATGAACAATGAGCAGTTCTTC
once,TRBJ2-5,TRBD2,13,TRBV7-9,CASSRLAWETQYF,TGTGCCAGCAGCAGACTAGCGTGGGAGACCCAGTACTTC
.,TRBJ2-2,.,16,TRBV4-1,CASSQDLSTNTGELFF,TGCGCCAGCAGCCAAGATCTTTCCACAAACACCGGGGAGCTGTTTTTT
many,TRBJ2-3,.,13,TRBV3-1,CASSQDNLRSAFF,TGTGCCAGCAGCCAAGACAACCTACGGTCGGCATTCTTT
many,TRBJ2-2,TRBD2,16,TRBV27,CASSLSPSGITGELFF,TGTGCCAGCAGTTTATCGCCTAGCGGGATAACCGGGGAGCTGTTTTTT
.,TRBJ2-4,.,16,TRBV10-1,CASSEPLDLAKNIQYF,TGCGCCAGCAGTGAGCCTTTGGACTTAGCCAAAAACATTCAGTACTTC
many,TRBJ2-7,TRBD2,15,TRBV3-1,CASSQDLRGDYEQYF,TGTGCCAGCAGCCAAGATTTGCGGGGGGACTACGAGCAGTACTTC
few,TRBJ2-2,.,10,TRBV30,CAWGHGELFF,TGTGCCTGGGGACACGGGGAGCTGTTTTTT
.,TRBJ2-1,.,16,TRBV7-9,CANSLYIDLPYNEQFF,TGTGCCAACAGCCTATACATTGATTTGCCGTACAATGAGCAGTTCTTC
.,TRBJ2-1,.,17,TRBV5-6,CASSTRSFAGSYNEQFF,TGTGCCAGCAGCACCCGTTCCTTCGCGGGGTCCTACAATGAGCAGTTCTTC
few,TRBJ2-7,TRBD2,13,TRBV29-1,CSGRTSGRSEQYF,TGCAGCGGCCGGACTAGCGGGAGGTCCGAGCAGTACTTC
few,TRBJ1-2,.,12,TRBV7-9,CASSATRGGYTF,TGTGCCAGCAGCGCCACCAGGGGAGGCTACACCTTC
.,TRBJ2-7,TRBD1,15,TRBV9,CASSVGGTRGYEQYF,TGTGCCAGCAGCGTAGGGGGGACCAGGGGGTACGAGCAGTACTTC
many,TRBJ1-5,.,15,TRBV28,CASTPRGILNQPQHF,TGTGCCAGCACCCCGAGAGGGATCCTTAATCAGCCCCAGCATTTT
many,TRBJ2-5,TRBD2,18,TRBV6-5,CASSSQTSGRNLQETQYF,TGTGCCAGCAGTTCTCAGACTAGCGGGAGAAATCTTCAAGAGACCCAGTACTTC
many,TRBJ2-7,.,14,TRBV11-2,CASSPLTQSYEQYF,TGTGCCAGCAGCCCCCTTACTCAGTCCTACGAGCAGTACTTC
.,TRBJ1-2,.,12,TRBV10-3,CAGRGHIYGYTF,TGTGCCGGCCGTGGACATATCTATGGCTACACCTTC
many,TRBJ2-3,.,13,TRBV12-3/TRBV12-4,CASSFWRVDTQYF,TGTGCCAGCAGTTTCTGGCGGGTTGATACGCAGTATTTT
many,TRBJ2-7,.,15,TRBV10-3,CAISEVAGWLHEQYF,TGTGCCATCAGTGAGGTGGCGGGATGGCTTCACGAGCAGTACTTC
.,TRBJ2-1,.,13,TRBV15,CATSRVGAAAQFF,TGTGCCACCAGCAGAGTGGGTGCGGCTGCGCAGTTCTTC
.,TRBJ2-6,TRBD1,17,TRBV11-2,CASSLGTGGLEANVLTF,TGTGCCAGCAGCTTAGGGACAGGGGGTCTCGAGGCCAACGTCCTGACTTTC
.,TRBJ1-2,.,13,TRBV12-3/TRBV12-4,CASSLGSLSGYTF,TGTGCCAGCAGTTTAGGTTCCCTTAGCGGCTACACCTTC
many,TRBJ2-1,TRBD1,15,TRBV11-3,CASSHQQGARNEQFF,TGTGCCAGCAGCCATCAACAGGGGGCGAGGAATGAGCAGTTCTTC
many,TRBJ2-4,TRBD2,14,TRBV20-1,CSAGLAGAVNIQYF,TGCAGTGCTGGGCTGGCGGGAGCTGTGAACATTCAGTACTTC
.,TRBJ1-1,.,14,TRBV6-1,CASILQGYHTEAFF,TGTGCCAGCATCCTGCAGGGGTACCACACTGAAGCTTTCTTT
few,TRBJ2-1,.,13,TRBV28,CASSIPSNNEQFF,TGTGCCAGCAGCATTCCTAGTAACAATGAGCAGTTCTTC
.,TRBJ1-1,.,16,TRBV4-1,CASCQSHGSMNTEAFF,TGCGCCAGCTGCCAAAGTCATGGATCTATGAACACTGAAGCTTTCTTT
few,TRBJ1-5,.,14,TRBV28,CASSDYYSNQPQHF,TGTGCCAGCAGTGACTATTATAGCAATCAGCCCCAGCATTTT
few,TRBJ2-1,TRBD2,15,TRBV7-2,CASSQVAGSYNEQFF,TGTGCCAGCAGCCAAGTAGCGGGCTCCTACAATGAGCAGTTCTTC
.,TRBJ1-5,.,13,TRBV20-1,CSATNREAQPQHF,TGCAGTGCTACGAACAGGGAGGCGCAGCCCCAGCATTTT
few,TRBJ2-3,TRBD2,18,TRBV13,CASSLGLLAGRKFDTQYF,TGTGCCAGCAGCTTAGGCCTACTAGCGGGAAGGAAGTTCGATACGCAGTATTTT
many,TRBJ2-3,TRBD2,15,TRBV7-3,CASSLTAGKTDTQYF,TGTGCCAGCAGCTTAACAGCGGGAAAGACAGATACGCAGTATTTT
many,TRBJ2-1,TRBD2,23,TRBV12-3/TRBV12-4,CASRGRAAGASGRAGGSYNEQFF,TGTGCCAGCAGGGGACGTGCTGCTGGGGCTAGCGGGAGGGCAGGAGGCTCCTACAATGAGCAGTTCTTC
many,TRBJ2-3,.,13,TRBV28,CAGGGRSTDTQYF,TGTGCCGGAGGGGGGAGGAGCACAGATACGCAGTATTTT
many,TRBJ1-2,.,11,TRBV6-5,CASSFWDGYTF,TGTGCCAGCAGTTTTTGGGATGGCTACACCTTC
few,TRBJ2-3,.,14,TRBV7-2,CASSLLAGSDTQYF,TGTGCCAGCAGCTTACTCGCGGGATCAGATACGCAGTATTTT
many,TRBJ2-7,.,14,TRBV7-2,CASSRRPVPYEQYF,TGTGCCAGCAGCCGCAGACCAGTCCCCTACGAGCAGTACTTC
few,TRBJ2-4,TRBD1,14,TRBV6-1,CASRRGQGRNIQYF,TGTGCCAGCAGGCGCGGACAGGGAAGAAACATTCAGTACTTC
few,TRBJ2-7,TRBD1,16,TRBV9,CASSVSPRTGVYEQYF,TGTGCCAGCAGCGTATCCCCCAGGACAGGGGTCTACGAGCAGTACTTC
many,TRBJ2-7,.,13,TRBV10-3,CAISATGYAEQYF,TGTGCCATCAGTGCAACGGGGTACGCCGAGCAGTACTTC
few,TRBJ2-3,TRBD2,15,TRBV6-1,CASSDGTSSFGTQYF,TGTGCCAGCAGCGACGGGACTAGCTCTTTTGGTACGCAGTATTTT
many,TRBJ2-7,TRBD1,15,TRBV3-1,CASSQVGQGDYEQYF,TGTGCCAGCAGCCAAGTGGGACAGGGTGACTACGAGCAGTACTTC
once,TRBJ2-1,.,13,TRBV19,CASSIKRSTQQFF,TGTGCCAGTAGTATAAAGCGCTCCACACAGCAGTTCTTC
many,TRBJ1-6,.,13,TRBV28,CASSLSAGSPLHF,TGTGCCAGCAGTTTATCGGCAGGATCACCCCTCCACTTT
many,TRBJ2-7,TRBD1,15,TRBV6-5,CASSYSRDSSYEQYF,TGTGCCAGCAGTTACTCGAGGGACAGTTCCTACGAGCAGTACTTC
few,TRBJ2-7,.,15,TRBV3-1,CASSLPGPGSYEQYF,TGTGCCAGCAGCTTACCGGGCCCCGGCTCCTACGAGCAGTACTTC
.,TRBJ2-2,TRBD1,14,TRBV11-3,CASAGTANTGELFF,TGTGCCAGCGCCGGGACAGCGAACACCGGGGAGCTGTTTTTT